Given below is one T cell receptor beta chain in context. This sample stems from a study of beta chain features in type 1 diabetes. Background on the study: No patient-donor differences in age, gender, total cells or subset yield. The study examined about 100,000,000 sorted cells across all samples.

All of the isolated RNA was reverse transcribed, so expressed TCRB transcripts were sequenced. Naive, central memory and regulatory T cell samples yielded a few million reads on average. The protocol was immunoSEQ multiplex PCR, while the TCRdb copy is restricted to in-frame clones and leaves out a portion. The sample includes fewer than 500,000 clones, around 14% of them seen just once. This CDR3 spans 15 amino acids. V lost 0 bases, J lost 6 bases, and 3 bases stayed unmatched. Germline V gives CDR1 ENHRY, CDR2 SYGVKD. The rearrangement joins TRBV10-3 to TRBJ1-5; 9 nucleotides match TRBD1. This sequence was found in a young man in good health. The material sequenced was naive CD4+ T cells from blood. The CDR3 sequence is CAISESDRGTQPQHF. CDR3 DNA: TGTGCCATCAGTGAGTCTGACAGGGGGACTCAGCCCCAGCATTTT.